The present T cell receptor (beta chain) was sequenced within a study of CXCR3-negative and CXCR3-positive naive CD8 T cells. Overall study findings and caveats: Naive cells that were CXCR3-positive had more hydrophobic TRB CDR3s (compared with CXCR3-negative naive cells).

This CDR3 is 13 amino acids long. CDR1 and CDR2 from the germline V gene are KGHDR and SFDVKD. In preparing the TRB cDNA libraries, 5' RACE with UMI labels was used. TCRdb reprocessed the 5' RACE reads and stores each CDR3 protein as one record, lacking DNA. Recorded for this sample: about 150,000 distinct CDR3 sequences. With respect to this clonotype: Its antigen is unknown.

The source of this sequence is a human donor in good health. Some clones in this sample may be carry-over from other donors' samples. The chain has TRBV24-1 and TRBJ2-3. The specimen was naive CXCR3+ CD8+ T cells from blood. The subset is: CD45RO-CCR7+CD27+CD95- naive CD8+ T cells expressing CXCR3 (TNR3+). The chain's CDR3 is CATSDLTTDTQYF.